The rows below give T cell receptor beta chains drawn from one sample of a study of cytotoxic CD8 clonotypes in ibrutinib-treated CLL. The assay was immunoSEQ multiplex PCR, and TCRdb's table has in-frame clones only and misses some. The table includes roughly 200,000 clones, approximately 70% detected once. This specimen was PBMCs, taken after 12 months of ibrutinib treatment. These receptors all come from a human donor with chronic lymphocytic leukemia. CDR3s include the opening cysteine and the closing phenylalanine or tryptophan. The order of the fields is J gene, V gene, clone size, D gene, CDR3 protein, CDR3 DNA. A D gene is named only where the DNA matches it firmly. Clone size appears in some rows only: once, few, many, or a class for an expanded clone.

>TRBJ2-1|TRBV27|few|.
CASSPQGPLSSYNEQFF
TGTGCCAGCAGCCCCCAGGGGCCCCTAAGCTCCTACAATGAGCAGTTCTTC
>TRBJ2-2|TRBV30|.|TRBD1
CAWSFWTGIIGELFF
TGTGCCTGGAGTTTTTGGACAGGGATTATCGGGGAGCTGTTTTTT
>TRBJ2-5|TRBV2|.|.
CGVGAKEETQYF
TGTGGGGTGGGTGCGAAGGAAGAGACCCAGTACTTC
>TRBJ2-1|TRBV19|.|TRBD2
CASSRSGTSGSMYNEQFF
TGTGCCAGTAGTAGATCCGGGACTAGCGGGAGTATGTACAATGAGCAGTTCTTC
>TRBJ2-5|TRBV5-1|few|TRBD1
CASSDGQGPEEETQYF
TGCGCCAGCAGCGATGGACAGGGGCCGGAGGAGGAGACCCAGTACTTC
>TRBJ2-1|TRBV6-1|.|.
CASIPLSSYNEQFF
TGTGCCAGCATCCCCCTGAGCTCCTACAATGAGCAGTTCTTC
>TRBJ1-3|TRBV9|.|.
CASSVVGLSGNTIYF
TGTGCCAGCAGCGTAGTTGGGCTCTCTGGAAACACCATATATTTT
>TRBJ2-4|TRBV15|.|TRBD1
CATSRSTDREPKNIQYF
TGTGCCACCAGCAGATCCACCGACAGGGAACCCAAAAACATTCAGTACTTC
>TRBJ1-1|TRBV18|few|TRBD1
CASSPLRDRGSYTEAFF
TGTGCCAGCTCACCACTCCGGGACAGGGGGTCTTACACTGAAGCTTTCTTT
>TRBJ2-7|TRBV30|.|.
CAWSVGTYEQYF
TGTGCCTGGAGTGTAGGGACCTACGAGCAGTACTTC
>TRBJ1-4|TRBV5-1|few|TRBD1
CASSTNRGANEKLFF
TGCGCCAGCAGCACAAACAGGGGCGCTAATGAAAAACTGTTTTTT
>TRBJ2-7|TRBV18|once|.
CASSPLTGEAYEQYF
TGTGCCAGCTCCCCGTTGACGGGAGAGGCCTACGAGCAGTACTTC
>TRBJ1-2|TRBV19|once|.
CASSMAGKGYGYTF
TGTGCCAGTAGTATGGCAGGGAAGGGCTATGGCTACACCTTC
>TRBJ1-1|TRBV5-1|.|.
CASSLVDRRTEAFF
TGCGCCAGCAGCTTGGTTGACAGGCGCACTGAAGCTTTCTTT
>TRBJ1-2|TRBV19|.|.
CASSIWLGAENYGYTF
TGTGCCAGTAGTATTTGGTTAGGAGCCGAGAACTATGGCTACACCTTC
>TRBJ1-1|TRBV9|few|.
CASSVDGRANTEAFF
TGTGCCAGCAGCGTAGACGGCCGAGCTAACACTGAAGCTTTCTTT
>TRBJ1-5|TRBV2|.|.
CASSEGYARENNQPQHF
TGTGCCAGCAGTGAGGGGTACGCCAGGGAGAACAATCAGCCCCAGCATTTT
>TRBJ2-5|TRBV21-1|.|.
CASSKITNQETQYF
TGTGCCAGCAGCAAAATTACAAACCAAGAGACCCAGTACTTC
>TRBJ1-2|TRBV30|.|.
CAWMGADYGYTF
TGTGCCTGGATGGGGGCCGACTATGGCTACACCTTC
>TRBJ1-4|TRBV19|once|.
CASSTGLLSREKLFF
TGTGCCAGTAGTACAGGACTCCTGTCTAGAGAAAAACTGTTTTTT
>TRBJ1-2|TRBV9|.|.
CASNSGGDFYGYTF
TGTGCCAGCAATAGCGGGGGAGACTTCTATGGCTACACCTTC
>TRBJ2-7|TRBV11-2|.|.
CASSFPGTPLYEQYF
TGTGCCAGCAGCTTCCCCGGGACACCACTTTACGAGCAGTACTTC
>TRBJ1-4|TRBV9|few|.
CASSVGARGDGPVEKLFF
TGTGCCAGCAGCGTAGGAGCCAGGGGAGACGGTCCGGTCGAAAAACTGTTTTTT
>TRBJ2-2|TRBV9|.|TRBD2
CASSVEASGRRMGTGELFF
TGTGCCAGCAGCGTAGAGGCTAGCGGGAGAAGAATGGGGACCGGGGAGCTGTTTTTT
>TRBJ1-6|TRBV30|.|.
CAWTRSGAGSPLHF
TGTGCCTGGACACGGTCAGGGGCGGGCTCACCCCTCCACTTT
>TRBJ2-7|TRBV4-2|.|.
CASSQDPFGGTSYEQYF
TGTGCCAGCAGCCAAGATCCTTTCGGCGGGACCTCCTACGAGCAGTACTTC
>TRBJ2-7|TRBV29-1|few|.
CSVEDRIPGGYEQYF
TGCAGCGTTGAAGATAGGATACCTGGGGGGTACGAGCAGTACTTC
>TRBJ2-3|TRBV9|.|TRBD2
CASSVDGLAGLTSTDTQYF
TGTGCCAGCAGCGTAGATGGACTAGCGGGTTTAACTAGCACAGATACGCAGTATTTT
>TRBJ1-1|TRBV18|once|.
CASSPGGKDTEAFF
TGTGCCAGCTCACCGGGGGGAAAGGACACTGAAGCTTTCTTT
>TRBJ2-4|TRBV18|few|.
CASSPPGPKNIQYF
TGTGCCAGCTCACCACCGGGCCCCAAAAACATTCAGTACTTC
>TRBJ1-3|TRBV19|.|.
CASSQRGPSGGNTIYF
TGTGCCAGTAGTCAACGGGGGCCATCGGGTGGAAACACCATATATTTT
>TRBJ1-6|TRBV7-3|few|.
CASSPEGVGSPLHF
TGTGCCAGCAGCCCAGAGGGAGTCGGCTCACCCCTCCACTTT
>TRBJ2-5|TRBV18|.|.
CASSPQYRQQETQYF
TGTGCCAGCTCACCACAGTACAGGCAACAAGAGACCCAGTACTTC
>TRBJ1-3|TRBV5-1|.|TRBD1
CASSFRDRRNTIYF
TGTGCCAGCAGCTTCAGGGACAGACGAAACACCATATATTTT
>TRBJ1-2|TRBV6-1|.|.
CATGTDYGYTF
TGTGCCACCGGGACGGACTATGGCTACACCTTC
>TRBJ1-2|TRBV9|.|.
CASSGGSGAGGTSGGYTF
TGTGCCAGCAGCGGAGGAAGCGGGGCAGGAGGGACTTCGGGTGGCTACACCTTC
>TRBJ1-3|TRBV30|.|.
CAWSVGVRNTIYF
TGTGCCTGGAGTGTAGGGGTTCGAAACACCATATATTTT
>TRBJ1-2|TRBV9|.|.
CASSVDFRAHGYTF
TGTGCCAGCAGCGTAGATTTCAGGGCCCACGGCTACACCTTC
>TRBJ1-1|TRBV30|few|.
CAWKVAERGEAFF
TGTGCCTGGAAAGTAGCAGAACGGGGTGAAGCTTTCTTT
>TRBJ2-7|TRBV5-6|.|.
CASIKIRGKGENEQYF
TGTGCCAGCATCAAAATCAGGGGCAAGGGTGAGAACGAGCAGTACTTC
>TRBJ1-1|TRBV5-1|.|.
CASSLQGTSSEAFF
TGCGCCAGCAGCTTGCAGGGGACGAGTTCTGAAGCTTTCTTT
>TRBJ2-7|TRBV6-5|.|TRBD1
CASSYGDRVYEQYF
TGTGCCAGCAGTTACGGGGACAGAGTCTACGAGCAGTACTTC
>TRBJ2-2|TRBV5-1|once|.
CASSPKQGGAPNTGELFF
TGCGCCAGCAGCCCCAAGCAGGGGGGCGCCCCCAACACCGGGGAGCTGTTTTTT
>TRBJ2-1|TRBV9|once|TRBD1
CASSTRQGGDEQFF
TGTGCCAGCAGCACTAGACAGGGGGGCGATGAGCAGTTCTTC
>TRBJ2-7|TRBV29-1|.|.
CSVVDTGTSNEQYF
TGCAGCGTGGTAGATACCGGGACTTCCAACGAGCAGTACTTC
>TRBJ1-3|TRBV5-4|few|.
CASSPNPKNTIYF
TGTGCCAGCAGCCCTAACCCCAAAAACACCATATATTTT
>TRBJ2-7|TRBV6-6|.|.
CASSYSPETYEQYF
TGTGCCAGCAGTTACTCCCCAGAAACCTACGAGCAGTACTTC
>TRBJ2-7|TRBV5-4|once|.
CASSWEGPHEQYF
TGTGCCAGCAGCTGGGAAGGTCCCCACGAGCAGTACTTC
>TRBJ2-3|TRBV6-5|.|.
CASSRDTNTDTQYF
TGTGCCAGCAGCCGGGACACCAACACAGATACGCAGTATTTT